This is a list of T cell receptor beta chains from one sample in a study of T cell responses to AZD1222 COVID-19 vaccine. Sequenced by immunoSEQ multiplex PCR; TCRdb stores in-frame clones only, minus some. Altogether about 120,000 clones are present, 92% being singletons, with the ten largest covering 1.7%. This sample comprised peripheral blood, obtained on day 0 of AZD1222 vaccination. The receptors were sampled from an adult in good health. The CDR3 runs from the conserved cysteine through the conserved F or W. The D gene is left open where the match is weak. A clone size is listed for some rows: how often the clone was seen (once, few, many), or a class if it is expanded.

>TRBV27|TRBJ2-3|.|.
TGTGCCAGCAGTCAAAACCCCCTTCCAGATACGCAGTATTTT
CASSQNPLPDTQYF
>TRBV5-1|TRBJ2-4|once|.
TGCGCCAGCAGCTTGGTAGGCAAAAACATTCAGTACTTC
CASSLVGKNIQYF
>TRBV7-9|TRBJ1-1|.|.
TGTGCCAGCAGCACGGGACACCGAGGGACTGAAGCTTTCTTT
CASSTGHRGTEAFF
>TRBV6-5|TRBJ2-5|.|.
TGTGCCAGCAGTTACTCGTTGGCAGGGCGGGTGGAGACCCAGTACTTC
CASSYSLAGRVETQYF
>TRBV3-1/TRBV3-2|TRBJ1-1|.|.
TGTGCCAGCAGCCTCACGGGCACTGAAGCTTTCTTT
CASSLTGTEAFF
>TRBV5-6|TRBJ1-1|.|TRBD1
TGTGCCAGCAGCGCCCTGGACAGGGCCGGCACTGAAGCTTTCTTT
CASSALDRAGTEAFF
>TRBV9|TRBJ2-3|.|TRBD2
TGTGCCAGCAGCGTAGTTGAGCGGGGGGCCACAGATACGCAGTATTTT
CASSVVERGATDTQYF
>TRBV10-1|TRBJ1-6|.|TRBD1
TGCGCCACCAGGGGGGAGGGCGTCGTGGCACCCCTCCACTTT
CATRGEGVVAPLHF
>TRBV3-1/TRBV3-2|TRBJ1-5|.|TRBD1
TGTGCCAGCAGCTCCAACAGGGGGCAGCCCCAGCATTTT
CASSSNRGQPQHF
>TRBV19|TRBJ2-2|.|.
TGTGCCAGTAGTCGGGACGTACTAGGGACCGGGGAGCTGTTTTTT
CASSRDVLGTGELFF
>TRBV5-1|TRBJ1-2|.|.
TGCGCCAGCAGCCCTGGGCAGGGAGGGTATGGCTACACCTTC
CASSPGQGGYGYTF
>TRBV7-9|TRBJ2-2|.|TRBD1
TGTGCCAGCAGCCGGGACAGGAACACCGGGGAGCTGTTTTTT
CASSRDRNTGELFF
>TRBV6-5|TRBJ1-2|once|.
TGTGCCAGCAGTTACAGTCTGGCGGATCTATATGGCTACACCTTC
CASSYSLADLYGYTF
>TRBV20-1|TRBJ1-2|.|.
TGCAGTGCTAGAGACGGGGTCTACACCTTC
CSARDGVYTF
>TRBV6-5|TRBJ1-2|few|.
TGTGCCAGCATGAAGGTGGCAGGGTGGACCTATGGCTACACCTTC
CASMKVAGWTYGYTF
>TRBV18|TRBJ1-5|.|.
TGTGCCAGCTCGCCAGTGCACACCAATCAGCCCCAGCATTTT
CASSPVHTNQPQHF
>TRBV9|TRBJ2-3|.|.
TGTGCCAGCAGCACCGACAACACAGATACGCAGTATTTT
CASSTDNTDTQYF
>TRBV30|TRBJ2-5|.|.
TGTGCCTGGAGTTATGGGGCTCGAGAGACCCAGTACTTC
CAWSYGARETQYF
>TRBV2|TRBJ1-1|.|TRBD1
TGTGCCAGCAGAACAGGGGGTGCTGAAGCTTTCTTT
CASRTGGAEAFF
>TRBV9|TRBJ1-3|.|.
TGTGCCAGCAGCACCCATTTTAGCTCTGGAAACACCATATATTTT
CASSTHFSSGNTIYF
>TRBV12-3/TRBV12-4|TRBJ1-1|.|.
TGTGCCAGCAGGACTGGACAGTTCGCTGAAGCTTTCTTT
CASRTGQFAEAFF
>TRBV5-1|TRBJ2-3|.|TRBD2
TGCGCCAGCAGCTTGGCCAGTGCGGGGGAGACAGATACGCAGTATTTT
CASSLASAGETDTQYF
>TRBV6-5|TRBJ1-6|few|.
TGTGCCAGCAGTTACGGGAGCTCCTATAATTCACCCCTCCACTTT
CASSYGSSYNSPLHF
>TRBV19|TRBJ1-4|.|.
TGTGCCAGTAGCAGGGATTTGGGTGAAAAACTGTTTTTT
CASSRDLGEKLFF
>TRBV6-5|TRBJ1-1|.|.
TGTGCCAGCAGTTCACAAATCATGAACACTGAAGCTTTCTTT
CASSSQIMNTEAFF
>TRBV30|TRBJ1-6|.|TRBD1
TGTGCCTGGGAGGGACAGGGAGGTTCACCCCTCCACTTT
CAWEGQGGSPLHF
>TRBV11-3|TRBJ1-1|.|TRBD1
TGTGCCAGCAGCTCTCAGGGGGGGACTGAAGCTTTCTTT
CASSSQGGTEAFF
>TRBV9|TRBJ1-5|.|.
TGTGCCAGCAGCATGGGGGAAAGCAATCAGCCCCAGCATTTT
CASSMGESNQPQHF
>TRBV29-1|TRBJ1-1|few|.
TGCAGCGTCGAACGACCGCCCGGGATGAACACTGAAGCTTTCTTT
CSVERPPGMNTEAFF
>TRBV19|TRBJ1-2|.|TRBD1
TGTGCCAGTAGTATAGGACAGGGAAACTATGGCTACACCTTC
CASSIGQGNYGYTF
>TRBV7-2|TRBJ2-1|.|.
TGTGCTAGCGAAGCCTACAATGAGCAGTTCTTC
CASEAYNEQFF
>TRBV12-3/TRBV12-4|TRBJ1-1|.|TRBD1
TGTGCCAGCAGTTTTACAGGGGTCACTGAAGCTTTCTTT
CASSFTGVTEAFF
>TRBV12-5|TRBJ2-3|.|.
TGTGCTAGTGGGGCGGGACTTAGCACAGATACGCAGTATTTT
CASGAGLSTDTQYF
>TRBV6-5|TRBJ1-5|.|.
TGTGCCAGCAGGCCCTACAGGGAGATACAGCCCCAGCATTTT
CASRPYREIQPQHF
>TRBV3-1/TRBV3-2|TRBJ1-5|.|.
TGTGCCAGCAGCCAAGGGGAGGGTCAGCCCCAGCATTTT
CASSQGEGQPQHF
>TRBV2|TRBJ1-6|.|TRBD1
TGTGCCAGCATAGAGCAGGGGGTTAAAAATTCACCCCTCCACTTT
CASIEQGVKNSPLHF
>TRBV5-1|TRBJ1-2|.|.
TGCGCCAGCAGGTTGAGACCCTCGCTGGAGGTCCACTATGGCTACACCTTC
CASRLRPSLEVHYGYTF
>TRBV5-1|TRBJ1-4|.|.
TGCGCCAGCAGCTTGGCTACGGGAGTAGGCGAAAAACTGTTTTTT
CASSLATGVGEKLFF
>TRBV5-4|TRBJ2-1|.|.
TGTGCCAGCAGCTTAGGCGGGAATGTAAACAATGAGCAGTTCTTC
CASSLGGNVNNEQFF
>TRBV19|TRBJ1-2|.|.
TGTGCCAGTAGGGAAGAGCCCCAAGATGGCTACACCTTC
CASREEPQDGYTF